These 9 T cell receptor beta chains were all obtained from the same sample, sequenced in a study of blood T cell repertoires in COVID-19 (dated by TCRdb to 2018 to 2020). Libraries were made using the immunoSEQ multiplex PCR assay. TCRdb stores this immuneACCESS table with in-frame sequences only. Part of the clones is absent; in the studies checked, under half of the shortfall reflects unresolved V genes, and no reason is known for the rest. The sample has some 140,000 clones on record, about 90% of them singletons. Roughly 0.54% of the sample is taken by the ten largest. The sequencing sample was made of peripheral blood. The receptor source for this set is a man in his fifties with acute or convalescent COVID-19.

The chain combines TRBV30 with TRBJ1-4; TRBD1 might be the D (5 bases). Germline V lookup: CDR1 GTSNPN, CDR2 SVGIG (reference sequence). The CDR3 spans 14 residues. V was trimmed by 2 bases and J by 4 bases, leaving 11 bases between them. DNA of the CDR3: TGTGCCTGGAGTCGGGGGACGGTTAATGAAAAACTGTTTTTT. It codes for CAWSRGTVNEKLFF.

The CDR3 spells CASSLTGLVLTQYF. DNA of the CDR3: TGTGCCAGCAGCTTAACGGGACTAGTTTTGACGCAGTATTTT. The V call is TRBV5-4, the J call TRBJ2-3, with 8 bases fitting TRBD2. V dropped 2 bases and J dropped 9; count of bases not matched to a gene: 8. The CDR3 runs to 14 residues. The germline CDR1 and CDR2 sequences are SGHNT and YYREEE (reference sequence).

The CDR3 spells CASSPQWASGANVLTF. CDR3 DNA: TGTGCCAGCAGCCCGCAATGGGCCTCTGGGGCCAACGTCCTGACTTTC. This chain links TRBV9 with TRBJ2-6; D unclear. The CDR3 sequence is 16 residues long. Trimming left V 4 bases short and J 0 bases short, with 11 bases between. The germline CDR1 and CDR2 sequences are SGDLS and YYNGEE.

This clone has just one count. The chain combines TRBV19 with TRBJ1-5, with 7 bases fitting TRBD1. V shed 3 bases, J shed 7 bases, and the junction held 6 bases outside the gene matches. The germline V gene has CDR1 LNHDA and CDR2 SQIVND (reference sequence). There are 14 residues in the CDR3. The CDR3 DNA follows: TGTGCCAGTAGTATCGACAGGGTCCAACAGCCCCAGCATTTT. Its protein product is CASSIDRVQQPQHF.

The genes are TRBV7-9 and TRBJ1-4, with 8 bases fitting TRBD1. The CDR3 loop spans 15 amino acids. With 3 bases clipped from V and 7 bases from J, the junction kept 7 bases outside the gene matches. The germline CDR1 and CDR2 sequences are SEHNR and FQNEAQ (reference sequence). CDR3 sequence reads: CASSFAGGAGEKLFF. The CDR3 coding sequence is TGTGCCAGCAGCTTTGCAGGGGGCGCGGGTGAAAAACTGTTTTTT.

The chain joins TRBV28 to TRBJ1-2; weak D call: TRBD1 (6 bases). The V end was cut by 6 bases, the J end by 0 bases, with 14 bases between. The V gene's germline CDR1 is MDHEN and CDR2 SYDVKM. This CDR3 spans 15 amino acids. The CDR3 here is CASRLPGTSNYGYTF. CDR3 DNA sequence: TGTGCCAGCAGGTTACCCGGGACATCTAACTATGGCTACACCTTC.

The CDR3 nucleotides read TGTGCCAGCAGCTTGGACAGGGGACGCTACAATGAGCAGTTCTTC. This encodes CASSLDRGRYNEQFF. The J gene is TRBJ2-1, the V gene TRBV11-3; 9 bases map to TRBD1. This CDR3 is built from 15 residues. The V segment lost 3 bases and the J segment 3 bases; nucleotides outside the gene matches: 3. Germline V CDR1 and CDR2: SGHNT, YENEEA. Complete variable domain (other parts from reference TRBV11-3 and TRBJ2-1): EAGVVQSPRYKIIEKKQPVAFWCNPISGHNTLYWYLQNLGQGPELLIRYENEEAVDDSQLPKDRFSAERLKGVDSTLKIQPAELGDSAVYLCASSLDRGRYNEQFFGPGTRLTVL.

The chain links TRBV19 to TRBJ1-5; maybe TRBD1 (6 bases). CDR1 and CDR2 from the germline V gene are LNHDA and SQIVND (reference sequence). The CDR3 has 14 residues. Trimming took off 9 bases at V and 1 base at J, with 13 bases between the two ends. The CDR3 protein is CASQTGGSNQPQHF. As DNA, the CDR3 is TGTGCCAGCCAGACAGGCGGGAGCAATCAGCCCCAGCATTTT.

The V call is TRBV5-4, the J call TRBJ2-7; D is uncertain. V dropped 0 bases and J dropped 2 bases, with 21 bases sitting between them. CDR1 and CDR2 (germline): SGHNT, YYREEE (reference sequence). The CDR3 has 18 amino acids. The CDR3 spells CASSLDVRLGKIPYEQYF. The CDR3 region has the DNA TGTGCCAGCAGCTTGGACGTGCGATTGGGCAAGATCCCCTACGAGCAGTACTTC.